These 18 T cell receptor beta chains came from one sample sequenced in a study of T-cell memory formation after mild COVID-19 (dated by TCRdb to 2020 to 2023). The library was produced with 5' RACE. Sequenced on an Illumina NovaSeq 6000. The public reads were run again by TCRdb, first through fastp at Q25 and then through MiXCR, and only productive beta chains were kept. One record per CDR3 amino acid sequence lists the most common genes and DNA. The sample yields fewer than 700,000 distinct CDR3 sequences; approximately 21% were counted once. Approximately 8.4% of the sample rests with the top ten. Sequencing input: PBMCs or a T cell subset sorted from them (not recorded which). These TCRs come from an adult woman who had mild COVID-19 (a few samples of this study predate the infection). The sample titles of this study are shuffled in the database, so cell type and time point are left out; the donor was told from shared clones.

The V and J genes are TRBV7-4 and TRBJ1-3; D is unresolved. The V and J ends lost 1 base and 0 bases respectively, with 13 bases between them. The CDR3 consists of 17 residues. From germline, CDR1 is SGHVT and CDR2 SQSDAQ. CDR3 in amino acids: CASSLDSTVDSGNTIYF. CDR3 nucleotide sequence: TGTGCCAGCAGCTTAGATTCCACGGTGGACTCTGGAAACACCATATATTTT.

The rearrangement joins TRBV15 to TRBJ2-1; 8 nucleotides agree with TRBD2. The ends lost 3 bases at V and 7 bases at J; junction bases unmatched: 20. The CDR3 spans 19 residues. Germline lookup yields CDR1 LNHNV and CDR2 YYDKDF (reference sequence). CDR3 sequence (DNA): TGTGCCACCAGCAGCTACAACTCACTAGCGGCGGTTTACCGGAATGAGCAGTTCTTC. Translation: CATSSYNSLAAVYRNEQFF. Full variable domain (remainder filled in from reference TRBV15 and TRBJ2-1): DAMVIQNPRYQVTQFGKPVTLSCSQTLNHNVMYWYQQKSSQAPKLLFHYYDKDFNNEADTPDNFQSRRPNTSFCFLDIRSPGLGDTAMYLCATSSYNSLAAVYRNEQFFGPGTRLTVL.

The sample holds many counts of this clonotype. This sequence joins TRBV12-3 or TRBV12-4 and TRBJ2-1; maybe TRBD1 (5 bases). The ends were cut back, 6 bases at V and 10 bases at J, with 16 bases in the middle. This CDR3 is built from 13 residues. The CDR3 coding sequence is TGTGCCAGCAGCCTAGGCACAGGCCTCGAGCAGTTCTTC. Protein: CASSLGTGLEQFF.

The rearrangement uses TRBV18 and TRBJ1-5; D not certain. Trimming cost V 3 bases and J 3 bases, with 9 bases left between them. The germline V gene encodes CDR1 KGHSH and CDR2 LQKENI. The CDR3 loop spans 14 amino acids. CDR3 DNA: TGTGCCAGCTCACCGGCTTTCAACAATCAGCCCCAGCATTTT. Its protein is CASSPAFNNQPQHF.

About this clonotype: A much larger clone lies a single base off, so this may be a read error. The chain couples TRBV5-5 to TRBJ2-7; 9 bases are a match to TRBD1. The CDR3 is 14 residues long. V was pared by 4 bases and J by 0 bases, with 2 bases of the junction left unmatched. The germline V gene encodes CDR1 SGHKS and CDR2 YYEKEE (reference sequence). The CDR3 nucleotides are TGTGCCAGCAGCAGGGACAGGGTCTCCTACGAGCAGTACTTC. Translated: CASSRDRVSYEQYF.

This clonotype was recorded a few times. The rearrangement links TRBV15 to TRBJ2-7; TRBD1 matches 8 bases. Germline CDR1 reads LNHNV; CDR2 reads YYDKDF (reference sequence). Germline trimming cut 2 bases from V and 5 bases from J; bases unmatched to any gene: 5. The CDR3 is 14 residues long. The CDR3 region is CATSRPDRDDEQYF. CDR3 DNA sequence: TGTGCCACCAGCAGACCGGACAGGGACGACGAGCAGTACTTC.

The V and J genes are TRBV7-2 and TRBJ1-1; no clear D gene. The germline gives CDR1 SGHTA, CDR2 FQGNSA. The length of the CDR3 is 13 residues. V lost 5 bases to trimming and J lost 5 bases, with 12 bases between them. The CDR3 loop is CASSLREVTEAFF. CDR3 DNA: TGTGCCAGCAGCCTCCGGGAGGTTACTGAAGCTTTCTTT.

The gene calls are TRBV5-1 and TRBJ1-3; 7 bases are shared with TRBD1. CDR1 and CDR2 from the germline V gene are SGHRS and YFSETQ. The junction had 6 bases not matched to a gene; V was cut back by 0 bases and J by 0 bases. The CDR3 sequence is 17 residues long. CDR3 nucleotide sequence: TGCGCCAGCAGCTTGGGGCCGGGACAGAGCTCTGGAAACACCATATATTTT. Its translation: CASSLGPGQSSGNTIYF.

This clonotype has a handful of counts. V is TRBV3-1 and J is TRBJ2-7; D not resolved. V gave up 0 bases and J gave up 0 bases, with 9 bases separating them. The CDR3 sequence is 15 residues long. Germline V gene lookup returns CDR1 LGHDT and CDR2 YNNKEL (reference sequence). The CDR3 DNA follows: TGTGCCAGCAGCCAAGATTTTACGGACTCCTACGAGCAGTACTTC. Amino acids: CASSQDFTDSYEQYF.

This clonotype showed up just a few times. V and J are TRBV15 and TRBJ2-5; possible D gene TRBD2, 6 bases. CDR3 length equals 14 residues. Germline V gene lookup returns CDR1 LNHNV and CDR2 YYDKDF (reference sequence). The V end lost 3 bases, the J end lost 7 bases, and 15 bases lay between the germline ends. CDR3: CATSRASETRTQYF. The CDR3 DNA is TGTGCCACCAGCAGGGCTAGCGAGACCCGGACCCAGTACTTC.

The chain links TRBV12-3 or TRBV12-4 to TRBJ2-7; D not certain. V was pared by 6 bases and J by 6 bases, with 15 bases between. This CDR3 has 13 amino acids. CDR3 in DNA: TGTGCCAGCAGCCCAATCGGGCCCTCCGAGCAGTACTTC. Its protein is CASSPIGPSEQYF.

This clonotype was recorded a few times. This chain links TRBV11-2 with TRBJ2-5; TRBD2 matches 14 bases. The CDR3 has 18 amino acids. From germline, CDR1 is SGHAT and CDR2 FQNNGV. V was clipped by 4 bases and J by 2 bases; unmatched bases: 9. Here the CDR3 DNA reads TGTGCCAGCAGCTCGCCCGGACTAGCGGGGGGCATGCAAGAGACCCAGTACTTC. This gives the protein CASSSPGLAGGMQETQYF.

This sequence joins TRBV6-6 and TRBJ2-3; D not certain. V lost 2 bases, J lost 4 bases, and 7 bases lay in between. This CDR3 has 13 amino acids. The germline V gene has CDR1 MNHNY and CDR2 SVGAGI (reference sequence). The CDR3 bases are TGTGCCAGCAGTTACCGAAAGCCAGATACGCAGTATTTT. Amino acids: CASSYRKPDTQYF.

The chain carries TRBV12-3 or TRBV12-4 and TRBJ2-7; 7 bases match TRBD2. The CDR3 spans 14 residues. V lost 4 bases to trimming and J lost 7 bases; unmatched junction nucleotides: 10. The CDR3 region has the DNA TGTGCCAGCAGTTCAGCGGGGCTTGATGTGGAGCAGTACTTC. The encoded protein is CASSSAGLDVEQYF.

This clonotype was seen only a few times. The CDR3 protein is CASSLARLAGRDTQYF. CDR3 coding DNA: TGTGCCAGCAGCTTAGCGAGACTAGCGGGAAGGGATACGCAGTATTTT. The V and J genes are TRBV7-8 and TRBJ2-3; 11 bases line up with TRBD2. After removal of 0 bases from V and 6 bases from J, the junction contained 5 bases not matched to a gene. In germline, CDR1 is SGHVS, CDR2 FQNEAQ. CDR3 length: 16 residues.

V and J are TRBV12-3 or TRBV12-4 and TRBJ1-1; no clear D gene. The CDR3 covers 14 residues. V was trimmed by 5 bases and J by 8 bases, leaving 18 bases between them. The CDR3 sequence: CASSPYKGSFEAFF. The CDR3 nucleotides are TGTGCCAGCAGTCCTTACAAGGGCAGCTTCGAAGCTTTCTTT.

This clonotype was observed at least ten times. The chain combines TRBV6-5 with TRBJ2-3; 9 bases are a match to TRBD2. J lost 1 base, V lost 0 bases, and 5 bases had no gene match. The germline gives CDR1 MNHEY, CDR2 SVGAGI. CDR3 length: 17 residues. The CDR3: CASSYSGSGRGTDTQYF. The CDR3 DNA follows: TGTGCCAGCAGTTACTCAGGTAGCGGGAGAGGCACAGATACGCAGTATTTT.

This clonotype has at least ten counts. The chain employs TRBV7-8 and TRBJ2-3, with 8 nucleotides matching TRBD2. The CDR3 is made up of 16 amino acids. The V gene's germline CDR1 is SGHVS and CDR2 FQNEAQ. Germline trimming cut 0 bases from V and 6 bases from J; bases unmatched to any gene: 8. CDR3 sequence reads: CASSLAGTRGLDTQYF. For the CDR3, the DNA is TGTGCCAGCAGCTTAGCCGGGACTAGGGGCCTGGATACGCAGTATTTT.